The 21 T cell receptor beta chains below were found in one sample sequenced in a study of blood T cell repertoires in COVID-19. Some clones are missing from TCRdb's copy, which holds only in-frame ones; the method was immunoSEQ multiplex PCR. The data show about 170,000 clones, about four fifths seen once. Sequenced input: PBMCs or T cells enriched from blood (not recorded which). The receptors here all came from a man aged 50-59 years who had recovered from COVID-19.

This clone showed up just a few times. The gene calls are TRBV7-9 and TRBJ2-1, with D tentatively TRBD1 (5 bases). V lost 1 base to trimming and J lost 7 bases, with 20 bases between them. Germline V gene sequence: CDR1 SEHNR, CDR2 FQNEAQ (reference sequence). The CDR3 spans 17 residues. The CDR3 nucleotides are TGTGCCAGCAGCTTAGAGATGCTAGGGGTGAGAGAGAATGAGCAGTTCTTC. This translates into CASSLEMLGVRENEQFF.

The chain is built from TRBV27 and TRBJ2-7; D gene unclear. V was cut by 1 base and J by 0 bases, with 7 bases left in between. This CDR3 is built from 14 residues. Germline V gene data show CDR1 as MNHEY and CDR2 as SMNVEV (reference sequence). CDR3 DNA sequence: TGTGCCAGCAGTTTATTTTCGAGCTCCTACGAGCAGTACTTC. It translates to CASSLFSSSYEQYF.

The chain is built from TRBV4-1 and TRBJ1-6; tentatively, D is TRBD1 (5 bases). CDR1 and CDR2 from the germline V gene are MGHRA and YSYEKL. V gave up 3 bases and J gave up 7 bases, with 13 bases separating them. This CDR3 is built from 15 residues. The CDR3 reads CASSQGTTLNSPLHF. For the CDR3, the DNA is TGCGCCAGCAGCCAGGGGACTACACTCAATTCACCCCTCCACTTT.

This rearrangement joins TRBV28 to TRBJ1-6, with a tentative D call TRBD1 (5 bases). This CDR3 contains 15 residues. V was pared by 1 base and J by 4 bases, with 8 bases between. Germline assignment: CDR1 MDHEN and CDR2 SYDVKM. The CDR3 region is CASSLSQDYNSPLHF. Written as DNA, the CDR3 is TGTGCCAGCAGTTTATCACAGGATTATAATTCACCCCTCCACTTT.

This clone was detected only once. The rearrangement joins TRBV6-5 to TRBJ2-7; 14 bases are a match to TRBD2. CDR1 and CDR2 from the germline V gene are MNHEY and SVGAGI. V trimming: 8 bases; J trimming: 4 bases; junction bases outside the gene matches: 7. The CDR3 totals 15 residues. The CDR3 here is CASLTSGGAGYEQYF. The DNA for the CDR3 is TGTGCCAGCCTGACTAGCGGGGGGGCGGGGTACGAGCAGTACTTC.

This clone was counted a single time. This chain connects TRBV5-6 to TRBJ2-2; possible D gene TRBD1, 6 bases. V shed 0 bases and J shed 4 bases, with 7 bases lying between them. CDR3 length: 14 residues. In germline, CDR1 is SGHDT, CDR2 YYEEEE. Written as DNA, the CDR3 is TGTGCCAGCAGCTTGGCAGGGGCCACCGGGGAGCTGTTTTTT. Protein product: CASSLAGATGELFF.

The rearrangement links TRBV7-9 to TRBJ2-5; 7 nucleotides line up with TRBD1. With 5 bases clipped from V and 1 base from J, the junction kept 4 bases outside the gene matches. The CDR3 totals 14 residues. Germline V CDR1 and CDR2: SEHNR, FQNEAQ (reference sequence). CDR3 residues: CASSIWTGQETQYF. Written as DNA, the CDR3 is TGTGCCAGCAGCATCTGGACAGGCCAAGAGACCCAGTACTTC. The full variable domain, rest sourced from reference TRBV7-9 and TRBJ2-5, is DTGVSQNPRHKITKRGQNVTFRCDPISEHNRLYWYRQTLGQGPEFLTYFQNEAQLEKSRLLSDRFSAERPKGSFSTLEIQRTEQGDSAMYLCASSIWTGQETQYFGPGTRLLVL.

The chain couples TRBV9 to TRBJ2-1, with 15 bases matching TRBD2. Losses at the gene ends were 4 bases for V and 8 bases for J; bases not matched to a gene: 13. Germline V gene data show CDR1 as SGDLS and CDR2 as YYNGEE. The CDR3 runs 18 residues. Here the CDR3 DNA reads TGTGCCAGCAGCACCCGGACTAGCGGGGGGGCCGTCAAGGATGAGCAGTTCTTC. Translated, it gives CASSTRTSGGAVKDEQFF.

This clone came up once. The CDR3 sequence: CASSLEGANEKLFF. The CDR3 nucleotides read TGCGCCAGCAGCTTGGAAGGGGCTAATGAAAAACTGTTTTTT. This chain joins TRBV5-1 and TRBJ1-4; possible D gene TRBD1, 5 bases. There are 14 residues in the CDR3. The germline gives CDR1 SGHRS, CDR2 YFSETQ. Between the trimmed V and J ends, which lost 0 bases and 3 bases, there was a span of 6 bases.

This rearrangement joins TRBV7-9 to TRBJ1-2; 8 positions agree with TRBD1. From germline, CDR1 is SEHNR and CDR2 FQNEAQ (reference sequence). Trimming removed 1 base from V and 2 bases from J; junction bases left unmatched: 6. This CDR3 has 16 residues. The CDR3 loop is CASSLDRGFRNYGYTF. CDR3 coding DNA: TGTGCCAGCAGCTTAGACAGGGGGTTTAGGAACTATGGCTACACCTTC.

The V gene is TRBV7-9, the J gene TRBJ2-1, with D possibly matching TRBD1 (5 bases). The CDR3 has 16 residues. Per germline, CDR1 SEHNR and CDR2 FQNEAQ (reference sequence). Trimming removed 5 bases from V and 0 bases from J, with 14 bases in between. The CDR3 DNA reads TGTGCCAGCAGCCTTTGGGGCCTAAGCTCCTACAATGAGCAGTTCTTC. This codes for CASSLWGLSSYNEQFF. Full variable domain (outside the CDR3, taken from reference TRBV7-9 and TRBJ2-1): DTGVSQNPRHKITKRGQNVTFRCDPISEHNRLYWYRQTLGQGPEFLTYFQNEAQLEKSRLLSDRFSAERPKGSFSTLEIQRTEQGDSAMYLCASSLWGLSSYNEQFFGPGTRLTVL.

In its sample, this clone was seen once. This chain connects TRBV4-3 to TRBJ2-1; 7 bases are shared with TRBD2. The trim removed 0 bases at V and 3 bases at J, leaving 5 bases unmatched. The CDR3 length is 16 residues. The germline V gene has CDR1 LGHNA and CDR2 YSLEER. Written as DNA, the CDR3 is TGCGCCAGCAGCCAAGAACAGCTAGCGGACTACAATGAGCAGTTCTTC. This sequence encodes CASSQEQLADYNEQFF.

V and J are TRBV5-1 and TRBJ1-1; D is undetermined. V lost 7 bases and J 0 bases, leaving 7 bases between the germline ends. Germline-derived CDR1 and CDR2 are SGHRS and YFSETQ. The CDR3 spans 12 residues. The CDR3 DNA reads as TGCGCCAGCGGAGGAGTGAACACTGAAGCTTTCTTT. Its protein is CASGGVNTEAFF.

This chain connects TRBV11-2 to TRBJ2-3, with TRBD2 identical over 9 bases. The CDR3 is made up of 14 amino acids. The ends lost 1 base at V and 14 bases at J; junction bases unmatched: 10. Germline V gene lookup returns CDR1 SGHAT and CDR2 FQNNGV. The CDR3: CASSLGGSGGLPYF. In DNA, the CDR3 is TGTGCCAGCAGCTTAGGTGGTAGCGGGGGTTTGCCGTATTTT. Full variable domain (outside the CDR3, taken from reference TRBV11-2 and TRBJ2-3): EAGVAQSPRYKIIEKRQSVAFWCNPISGHATLYWYQQILGQGPKLLIQFQNNGVVDDSQLPKDRFSAERLKGVDSTLKIQPAKLEDSAVYLCASSLGGSGGLPYFGPGTRLTVL.

This clone was observed once. The chain is built from TRBV18 and TRBJ2-3, with 9 bases that match TRBD2. CDR3 length: 16 amino acids. Per the germline V gene, CDR1 is KGHSH and CDR2 is LQKENI. The ends lost 3 bases at V and 4 bases at J; junction bases unmatched: 8. CDR3 residues: CASSPNSGGFADTQYF. The CDR3 DNA is TGTGCCAGCTCACCGAATAGCGGGGGTTTCGCAGATACGCAGTATTTT.

This chain links TRBV2 with TRBJ2-3; 7 bases map to TRBD2. The CDR3 contains 12 residues. Germline values: CDR1 SNHLY, CDR2 FYNNEI. J was trimmed by 3 bases and V by 6 bases; bases with no gene match: 0. The CDR3 DNA is TGTGCCAGCAGGGGGGGGACAGATACGCAGTATTTT. This translates into CASRGGTDTQYF.

V is TRBV2 and J is TRBJ1-6; D is possibly TRBD1 (5 bases). CDR3 length: 12 amino acids. V dropped 8 bases and J dropped 8 bases, with 10 bases sitting between them. CDR1 SNHLY and CDR2 FYNNEI come from the germline V gene. The CDR3 DNA reads TGTGCCAGCGCGGGGCTCGATTCACCCCTCCACTTT. It specifies CASAGLDSPLHF.

This clone was detected a few times. The V and J genes are TRBV7-8 and TRBJ2-7; D might be TRBD1 (6 bases). The germline CDR1 and CDR2 sequences are SGHVS and FQNEAQ. With 9 bases removed from V and 4 bases from J, the gap between germline ends came to 22 bases. This CDR3 is 15 amino acids long. The CDR3 DNA sequence: TGTGCCAGTCTAGGCGACGTCAGGGGAATTTACGAGCAGTACTTC. Amino acids: CASLGDVRGIYEQYF. Combining the CDR3 with reference TRBV7-8 and TRBJ2-7 gives the whole variable domain GAGVSQSPRYKVAKRGQDVALRCDPISGHVSLFWYQQALGQGPEFLTYFQNEAQLDKSGLPSDRFFAERPEGSVSTLKIQRTQQEDSAVYLCASLGDVRGIYEQYFGPGTRLTVT.

The V and J genes are TRBV5-4 and TRBJ1-1; 8 bases are a match to TRBD1. The V gene end was trimmed by 1 base and the J gene end by 4 bases; junction bases not matched to a gene: 9. The CDR3 is made up of 16 amino acids. Germline assignment: CDR1 SGHNT and CDR2 YYREEE (reference sequence). Here the CDR3 DNA reads TGTGCCAGCAGCTTGTCTTTCCGACAGGGGACCACTGAAGCTTTCTTT. This gives the protein CASSLSFRQGTTEAFF.

This clone occurred once. V gene TRBV28 combines with J gene TRBJ1-1; D call uncertain. Deletions cut 7 bases from V and 10 bases from J, with 19 bases between. The CDR3 totals 13 residues. The germline CDR1 and CDR2 sequences are MDHEN and SYDVKM. In nucleotides, the CDR3 is TGTGCCAGCAAGATGACGGATGCTCGGAGAGCTTTCTTT. Amino acid sequence: CASKMTDARRAFF.

V usage is TRBV7-6 and J usage is TRBJ1-5; TRBD1 is a possible D gene (5 bases). This CDR3 is built from 19 residues. The germline CDR1 and CDR2 sequences are SGHVS and FNYEAQ. V was pared by 1 base and J by 0 bases, with 19 bases between. The CDR3 DNA reads TGTGCCAGCAGCTTAGAATCACTTGCTGGCAGGGATAGCAATCAGCCCCAGCATTTT. It encodes CASSLESLAGRDSNQPQHF.